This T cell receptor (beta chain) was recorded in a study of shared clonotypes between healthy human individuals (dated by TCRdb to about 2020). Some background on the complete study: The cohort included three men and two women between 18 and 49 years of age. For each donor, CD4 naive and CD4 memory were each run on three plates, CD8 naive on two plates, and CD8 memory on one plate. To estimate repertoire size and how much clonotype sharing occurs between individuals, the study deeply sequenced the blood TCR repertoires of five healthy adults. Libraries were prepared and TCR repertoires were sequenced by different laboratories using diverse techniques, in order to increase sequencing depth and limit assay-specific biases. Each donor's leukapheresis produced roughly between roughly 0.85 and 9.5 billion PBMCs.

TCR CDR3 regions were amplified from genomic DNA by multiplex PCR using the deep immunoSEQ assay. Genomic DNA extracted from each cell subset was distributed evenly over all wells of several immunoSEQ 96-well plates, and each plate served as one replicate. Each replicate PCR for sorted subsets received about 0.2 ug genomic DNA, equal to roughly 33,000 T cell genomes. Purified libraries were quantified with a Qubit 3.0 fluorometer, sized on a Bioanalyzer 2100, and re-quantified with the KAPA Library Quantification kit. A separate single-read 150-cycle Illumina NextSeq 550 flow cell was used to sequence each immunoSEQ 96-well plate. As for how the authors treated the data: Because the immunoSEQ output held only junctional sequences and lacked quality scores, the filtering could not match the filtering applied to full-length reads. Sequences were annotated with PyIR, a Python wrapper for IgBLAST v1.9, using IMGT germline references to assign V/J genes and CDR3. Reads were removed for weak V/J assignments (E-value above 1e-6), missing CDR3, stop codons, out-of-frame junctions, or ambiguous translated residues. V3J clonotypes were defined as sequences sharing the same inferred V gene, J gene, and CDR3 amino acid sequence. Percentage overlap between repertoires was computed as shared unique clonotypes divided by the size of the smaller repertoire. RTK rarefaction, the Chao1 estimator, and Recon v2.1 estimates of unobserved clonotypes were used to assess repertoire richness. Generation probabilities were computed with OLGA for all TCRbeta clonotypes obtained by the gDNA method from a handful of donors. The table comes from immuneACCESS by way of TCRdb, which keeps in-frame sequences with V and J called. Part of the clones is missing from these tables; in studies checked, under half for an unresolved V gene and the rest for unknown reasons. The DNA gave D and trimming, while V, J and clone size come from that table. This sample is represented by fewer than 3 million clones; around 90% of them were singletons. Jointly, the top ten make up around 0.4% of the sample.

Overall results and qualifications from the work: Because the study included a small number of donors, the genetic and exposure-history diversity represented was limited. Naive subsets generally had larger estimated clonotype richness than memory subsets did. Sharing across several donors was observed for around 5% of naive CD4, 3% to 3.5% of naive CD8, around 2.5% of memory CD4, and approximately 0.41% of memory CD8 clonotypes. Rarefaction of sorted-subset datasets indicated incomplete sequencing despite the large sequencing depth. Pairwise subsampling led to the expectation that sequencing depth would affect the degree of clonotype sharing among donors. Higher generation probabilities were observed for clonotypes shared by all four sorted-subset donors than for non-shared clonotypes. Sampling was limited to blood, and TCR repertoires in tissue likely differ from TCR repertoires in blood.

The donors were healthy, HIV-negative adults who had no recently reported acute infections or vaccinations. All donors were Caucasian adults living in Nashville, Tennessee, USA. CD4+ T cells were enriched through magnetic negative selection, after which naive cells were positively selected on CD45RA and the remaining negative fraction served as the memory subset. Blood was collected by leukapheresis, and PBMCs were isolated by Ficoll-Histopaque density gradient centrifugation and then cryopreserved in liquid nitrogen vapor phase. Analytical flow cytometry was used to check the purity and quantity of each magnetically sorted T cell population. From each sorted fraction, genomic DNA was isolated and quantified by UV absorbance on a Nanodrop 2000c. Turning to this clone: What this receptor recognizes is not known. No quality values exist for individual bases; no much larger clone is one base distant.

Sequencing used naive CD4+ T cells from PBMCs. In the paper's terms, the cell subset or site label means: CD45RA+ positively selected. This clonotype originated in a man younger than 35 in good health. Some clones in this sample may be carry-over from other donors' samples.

The CDR3 region reads CASSEAEGGTQYF. The DNA is TGTGCCAGCAGTGAAGCGGAAGGGGGGACCCAGTACTTC. Here the chain combines TRBV6-1 and TRBJ2-5; TRBD1 is possibly the D segment (6 matching bases). Its CDR3 holds 13 amino acids, cysteine through phenylalanine. Only the CDR3 portion is preserved as DNA: 39 bases, with reading frame beginning at the first base. CDR1 and CDR2 were assigned from the germline V gene as MNHNS and SASEGT. The germline ends are 9 bases apart after V is trimmed by 0 bases and J by 7 bases.